The rows below give T cell receptor beta chains drawn from one sample of a study of blood T cell repertoires in COVID-19. The method was immunoSEQ multiplex PCR; TCRdb's version includes in-frame clones alone and lacks a portion of them. Of about 360,000 clones listed, roughly four fifths were seen once; the top ten hold more than 1%. Material for sequencing was peripheral blood. Receptors originate from a human donor with acute or convalescent COVID-19. The donor label of this sample is uncertain. Each CDR3 is given with its conserved first and last residue. D genes are given only for firm matches. Size tells how often a clone was seen (once, few, many) or the class of an expanded clone, and some rows leave it out.

V: TRBV7-6
J: TRBJ1-1
D: NA
size: once
CDR3: CASSLGAGLAMNTEAFF
DNA: TGTGCCAGCAGCTTAGGGGCAGGGCTGGCCATGAACACTGAAGCTTTCTTT

V: TRBV4-1
J: TRBJ2-5
D: TRBD2
size: NA
CDR3: CASSQRRLAQETQYF
DNA: TGCGCCAGCAGCCAACGCAGACTAGCTCAAGAGACCCAGTACTTC

V: TRBV28
J: TRBJ1-3
D: NA
size: NA
CDR3: CASRVRVQKGNTIYF
DNA: TGTGCCAGCAGGGTCAGGGTTCAAAAAGGAAACACCATATATTTT

V: TRBV24-1
J: TRBJ2-3
D: TRBD2
size: once
CDR3: CATSDIQRGKDTQYF
DNA: TGTGCCACCAGTGATATCCAGCGGGGGAAAGATACGCAGTATTTT

V: TRBV5-1
J: TRBJ2-2
D: TRBD1
size: NA
CDR3: CASSRHRDRGPTGELFF
DNA: TGCGCCAGCAGCCGCCACCGGGACAGGGGGCCCACCGGGGAGCTGTTTTTT

V: TRBV5-8
J: TRBJ2-1
D: TRBD1
size: once
CDR3: CASSLGQNPVNEQFF
DNA: TGTGCCAGCAGCCTGGGACAGAACCCTGTGAATGAGCAGTTCTTC

V: TRBV10-3
J: TRBJ1-1
D: NA
size: NA
CDR3: CAISEAGGNTEAFF
DNA: TGTGCCATCAGTGAGGCTGGGGGCAACACTGAAGCTTTCTTT

V: TRBV5-4
J: TRBJ1-3
D: NA
size: NA
CDR3: CASSPRGGTGNTIYF
DNA: TGTGCCAGCAGCCCCCGCGGCGGGACTGGAAACACCATATATTTT

V: TRBV5-1
J: TRBJ1-4
D: NA
size: NA
CDR3: CASSLGSGSGNEKLFF
DNA: TGCGCCAGCAGCTTGGGATCGGGTTCGGGTAATGAAAAACTGTTTTTT

V: TRBV15
J: TRBJ2-7
D: NA
size: NA
CDR3: CATSRGQGGNYEQYF
DNA: TGTGCCACCAGCAGAGGACAGGGAGGCAACTACGAGCAGTACTTC

V: TRBV19
J: TRBJ1-5
D: TRBD1
size: once
CDR3: CASSIGQGRSSNQPQHF
DNA: TGTGCCAGTAGTATCGGACAGGGCCGGAGTAGCAATCAGCCCCAGCATTTT